Listed here are 14 T cell receptor beta chains from one sample, sequenced in a study of T cell responses to AZD1222 COVID-19 vaccine. Data came from immunoSEQ multiplex PCR; TCRdb stores just in-frame clones and leaves some out. This repertoire shows roughly 80,000 clones, just over 90% found once; its top ten account for approximately 5%. The sequenced sample was peripheral blood, obtained 28 days after the second AZD1222 dose. Source of these receptors: an adult who received the AZD1222 COVID-19 vaccine.

This chain links TRBV6-2 or TRBV6-3 with TRBJ2-1; D is possibly TRBD2 (5 bases). CDR1 and CDR2 (germline): MNHEY, SVGEGT. The length of the CDR3 is 15 residues. V was cut by 4 bases and J by 1 base, with 11 bases left in between. CDR3 DNA sequence: TGTGCCAGCAGTTGGGGAGAGGTGTCCTACAATGAGCAGTTCTTC. Encoded protein: CASSWGEVSYNEQFF.

The V and J genes are TRBV27 and TRBJ1-5; D is unclear. The germline V gene encodes CDR1 MNHEY and CDR2 SMNVEV (reference sequence). The CDR3 contains 14 residues. The V and J ends lost 1 base and 1 base respectively, with 5 bases between them. The DNA of the CDR3 is TGTGCCAGCAGTTTATTTAACAGCAATCAGCCCCAGCATTTT. Translating gives CASSLFNSNQPQHF.

The rearrangement uses TRBV10-3 and TRBJ1-1; a possible D gene is TRBD1 (5 bases). The CDR3 totals 13 residues. CDR1 is ENHRY and CDR2 is SYGVKD in the germline V gene. Trimming removed 10 bases at V and 0 bases at J, with 12 bases between. CDR3 sequence reads: CATREQVNTEAFF. The CDR3, as DNA: TGTGCCACGAGGGAACAGGTGAACACTGAAGCTTTCTTT.

The chain couples TRBV7-9 to TRBJ2-7, with a tentative D call TRBD1 (6 bases). V was cut by 1 base and J by 7 bases, with 14 bases left in between. CDR3 length: 14 residues. The V gene's germline CDR1 is SEHNR and CDR2 FQNEAQ (reference sequence). CDR3 in DNA: TGTGCCAGCAGCTTAGAGGGGATAGGGGGAGAGCAGTACTTC. It codes for CASSLEGIGGEQYF.

V gene TRBV10-3 combines with J gene TRBJ1-5; 8 bases are shared with TRBD1. This CDR3 has 15 amino acids. The germline gives CDR1 ENHRY, CDR2 SYGVKD. The trim removed 2 bases at V and 4 bases at J, leaving 4 bases unmatched. The CDR3 reads CAISETGQVNQPQHF. The CDR3 region has the DNA TGTGCCATCAGTGAGACGGGACAGGTAAATCAGCCCCAGCATTTT.

The chain recombines TRBV5-5 with TRBJ1-1, with D perhaps TRBD1 (5 bases). Germline V CDR1 and CDR2: SGHKS, YYEKEE (reference sequence). The length of the CDR3 is 14 residues. V lost 6 bases, J lost 0 bases, and 12 bases lay in between. For the CDR3, the DNA is TGTGCCAGCATCCTCGACAGTATGAACACTGAAGCTTTCTTT. Encoded protein: CASILDSMNTEAFF. Full variable domain (remainder filled in from reference TRBV5-5 and TRBJ1-1): DAGVTQSPTHLIKTRGQQVTLRCSPISGHKSVSWYQQVLGQGPQFIFQYYEKEERGRGNFPDRFSARQFPNYSSELNVNALLLGDSALYLCASILDSMNTEAFFGQGTRLTVV.

The CDR3 sequence is CASTRTVSGNTIYF. The CDR3 DNA reads as TGTGCCAGCACCCGGACAGTCTCTGGAAACACCATATATTTT. The rearrangement links TRBV2 to TRBJ1-3, with D possibly being TRBD1 (6 bases). CDR3 length: 14 residues. V lost 7 bases and J lost 0, with 10 bases in between. Germline loops: CDR1 SNHLY, CDR2 FYNNEI.

The rearrangement uses TRBV28 and TRBJ1-5; no definite D call. V dropped 6 bases and J dropped 7 bases, with 10 bases sitting between them. Germline CDR1 is MDHEN and CDR2 is SYDVKM. The length of the CDR3 is 12 residues. This chain's CDR3 is CASRLAGQPQHF. DNA of the CDR3: TGTGCCAGCAGGTTAGCGGGCCAGCCCCAGCATTTT.

The chain has TRBV3-1 (or the pseudogene TRBV3-2) and TRBJ2-5; possibly TRBD2 for D (6 bases). Trimming left V 1 base short and J 1 base short, with 13 bases between. The CDR3 has 16 residues. CDR1 is LGHDT and CDR2 is YNNKEL in the germline V gene (reference sequence). The CDR3 loop is CASSQVTSNRQETQYF. The CDR3 nucleotides are TGTGCCAGCAGCCAAGTCACTAGCAATCGCCAAGAGACCCAGTACTTC.

The chain combines TRBV10-3 with TRBJ2-2; D is possibly TRBD2 (5 bases). From germline, CDR1 is ENHRY and CDR2 SYGVKD. The length of the CDR3 is 14 residues. The V end was cut by 6 bases, the J end by 3 bases, with 11 bases between. Here the CDR3 DNA reads TGTGCCATCAGGGGAGTTCCGGACACCGGGGAGCTGTTTTTT. Protein: CAIRGVPDTGELFF.

This chain joins TRBV18 and TRBJ2-7; 7 nucleotides agree with TRBD1. V shed 6 bases, J shed 3 bases, and the junction held 11 bases outside the gene matches. This CDR3 comprises 15 residues. CDR1 KGHSH and CDR2 LQKENI come from the germline V gene. The CDR3 loop is CASSKTGQSFYEQYF. For the CDR3, the DNA is TGTGCCAGCTCCAAAACGGGACAGAGCTTCTACGAGCAGTACTTC.

J is TRBJ1-1 and V is TRBV6-5; 9 nucleotides match TRBD1. V was clipped by 10 bases and J by 4 bases; unmatched bases: 13. This CDR3 is built from 15 residues. CDR1 MNHEY and CDR2 SVGAGI come from the germline V gene. The DNA for the CDR3 is TGTGCCATCCCGCGCACAGGGGGCAGAGGCACTGAAGCTTTCTTT. It encodes CAIPRTGGRGTEAFF.

A few counts support this clone. The chain combines TRBV19 with TRBJ1-3; perhaps TRBD1 as D (6 bases). The CDR3 length is 14 residues. CDR1 is LNHDA and CDR2 is SQIVND in the germline V gene (reference sequence). Deletions cut 7 bases from V and 3 bases from J, with 13 bases between. CDR3 DNA: TGTGCCAGTAAACAACAGGGCCTTGGAAACACCATATATTTT. It yields the protein CASKQQGLGNTIYF.

The genes are TRBV7-2 and TRBJ2-5; perhaps D is TRBD1 or TRBD2 (5 bases each). Looked up from germline, CDR1 is SGHTA and CDR2 is FQGNSA. V lost 8 bases and J 4 bases, leaving 17 bases between the germline ends. The CDR3 is made up of 14 amino acids. The CDR3 loop is CASSGMRGLETQYF. CDR3 in DNA: TGTGCCAGCTCCGGGATGAGGGGCTTAGAGACCCAGTACTTC.